One and the same sample provided the 15 T cell receptor beta chains below, sequenced in a study of blood T cell repertoires in COVID-19. This table comes from immunoSEQ multiplex PCR, and its TCRdb copy is limited to in-frame clones, with some not included. Here the sample spans nearly 95,000 clones, around 87% being singletons. The sample was peripheral blood. These receptors originate from a human donor with acute or convalescent COVID-19. The donor label of this sample is uncertain.

This chain joins TRBV10-3 and TRBJ2-3; 9 bases fit TRBD2. This CDR3 comprises 15 residues. Per germline, CDR1 ENHRY and CDR2 SYGVKD. V dropped 4 bases and J dropped 2; count of bases not matched to a gene: 4. CDR3 sequence (DNA): TGTGCCATCAGTGCGGCTAGCGGGGTCACAGATACGCAGTATTTT. It is translated as CAISAASGVTDTQYF.

This chain connects TRBV10-3 to TRBJ2-2, with TRBD1 as a possible D gene (5 bases). The germline CDR1 and CDR2 sequences are ENHRY and SYGVKD. CDR3 size: 15 residues. V lost 6 bases, J lost 3 bases, and 14 bases lay in between. CDR3 in amino acids: CAISLDMEDTGELFF. DNA for the CDR3: TGTGCCATCAGCCTGGACATGGAAGACACCGGGGAGCTGTTTTTT.

The chain joins TRBV7-2 to TRBJ2-7, with TRBD2 as a possible D gene (6 bases). Trimming took 4 bases from V and 7 from J, leaving 17 bases between them. Per the germline V gene, CDR1 is SGHTA and CDR2 is FQGNSA. This CDR3 spans 14 amino acids. This chain's CDR3 is CASSSEVAGREQYF. The CDR3 DNA follows: TGTGCCAGCAGCTCTGAGGTGGCTGGGAGGGAGCAGTACTTC.

This sequence joins TRBV7-9 and TRBJ1-1; a possible D gene is TRBD1 (5 bases). Germline CDR1 reads SEHNR; CDR2 reads FQNEAQ (reference sequence). V was trimmed by 2 bases and J by 4 bases, leaving 14 bases between them. This CDR3 spans 15 amino acids. The CDR3 DNA follows: TGTGCCAGCAGCTTATACCGGGGACTCGGCACTGAAGCTTTCTTT. Translated: CASSLYRGLGTEAFF. The complete variable domain, with remaining parts taken from reference TRBV7-9 and TRBJ1-1, reads DTGVSQNPRHKITKRGQNVTFRCDPISEHNRLYWYRQTLGQGPEFLTYFQNEAQLEKSRLLSDRFSAERPKGSFSTLEIQRTEQGDSAMYLCASSLYRGLGTEAFFGQGTRLTVV.

The chain carries TRBV10-3 and TRBJ1-1; TRBD1 agrees at 9 bases. V was pared by 6 bases and J by 4 bases, with 9 bases of the junction left unmatched. The CDR3 has 15 amino acids. CDR1 is ENHRY and CDR2 is SYGVKD in the germline V gene. The CDR3 reads CAISGRGQGSTEAFF. The CDR3 coding sequence is TGTGCCATCAGCGGCCGGGGACAGGGAAGCACTGAAGCTTTCTTT.

The rearrangement joins TRBV11-2 to TRBJ1-2, with 7 bases fitting TRBD1. V lost 5 bases and J lost 2; bases outside the gene matches: 8. From germline, CDR1 is SGHAT and CDR2 FQNNGV. This CDR3 is built from 15 residues. The CDR3 DNA reads as TGTGCCAGCAGCCCAACGACAGGGTCGAACTATGGCTACACCTTC. This gives the protein CASSPTTGSNYGYTF.

This sequence joins TRBV11-2 and TRBJ1-2; TRBD1 matches at 7 bases. Germline loops: CDR1 SGHAT, CDR2 FQNNGV. Trimming at V came to 1 base and at J to 6 bases, leaving 5 bases not matched to a gene. The CDR3 is made up of 14 amino acids. CDR3 protein: CASSLVKGADGYTF. The CDR3 bases are TGTGCCAGCAGCTTAGTAAAGGGGGCGGATGGCTACACCTTC.

V and J are TRBV4-1 and TRBJ2-7; D not resolved. The CDR3 spans 12 residues. Trimming stripped 2 bases from V and 4 bases from J, with 6 bases between. Per germline, CDR1 MGHRA and CDR2 YSYEKL. The CDR3 nucleotides read TGCGCCAGCAGCCAATCCGTGTACGAGCAGTACTTC. Residues: CASSQSVYEQYF.

The V call is TRBV6-5, the J call TRBJ2-1, with 8 bases that match TRBD2. The germline V gene has CDR1 MNHEY and CDR2 SVGAGI. The CDR3 is 15 amino acids. The V segment lost 7 bases and the J segment 6 bases; nucleotides outside the gene matches: 11. This CDR3 reads CASISGGLGGNEQFF. The CDR3, as DNA: TGTGCCAGCATCTCCGGGGGACTAGGCGGCAATGAGCAGTTCTTC.

CDR3 bases: TGTGCCAGCAGACGACAGGGGGATAGCAATCAGCCCCAGCATTTT. Translated, it gives CASRRQGDSNQPQHF. The chain couples TRBV6-5 to TRBJ1-5; 9 positions agree with TRBD1. The V segment lost 6 bases and the J segment 0 bases; nucleotides outside the gene matches: 3. Germline V lookup: CDR1 MNHEY, CDR2 SVGAGI. The CDR3 sequence is 15 residues long.

The J gene is TRBJ1-1, the V gene TRBV18; no clear D. This CDR3 has 13 residues. Germline lookup yields CDR1 KGHSH and CDR2 LQKENI. Deletions cut 6 bases from V and 3 bases from J, with 11 bases between. The CDR3 DNA reads as TGTGCCAGCTCCCAGGCCCACGACACTGAAGCTTTCTTT. This encodes CASSQAHDTEAFF.

The V gene is TRBV10-3, the J gene TRBJ2-1; 12 nucleotides line up with TRBD2. This CDR3 spans 16 amino acids. The V gene end was trimmed by 0 bases and the J gene end by 3 bases; junction bases not matched to a gene: 0. Germline V lookup: CDR1 ENHRY, CDR2 SYGVKD. The CDR3 DNA sequence: TGTGCCATCAGTGAGTCACTAGCGGGGGGCTACAATGAGCAGTTCTTC. Translation gives CAISESLAGGYNEQFF.

As concerns this clone: Different DNA sequences within this sample yield the same CDR3. The chain uses TRBV28 and TRBJ1-2; 7 nucleotides agree with TRBD1. The CDR3 is 12 amino acids. Germline lookup yields CDR1 MDHEN and CDR2 SYDVKM. V was pared by 8 bases and J by 4 bases, with 4 bases of the junction left unmatched. The CDR3 DNA sequence: TGTGCCAGCGGGACAGCCCTCTATGGCTACACCTTC. This translates into CASGTALYGYTF.

The DNA of the CDR3 is TGTGCCAGCAGACGAGACAGGGGAGCCGATGAGCAGTTCTTC. Amino acids: CASRRDRGADEQFF. The chain recombines TRBV7-9 with TRBJ2-1, with 8 bases identical to TRBD1. Trimming at V came to 6 bases and at J to 8 bases, leaving 9 bases not matched to a gene. CDR3 length equals 14 residues. Germline lookup yields CDR1 SEHNR and CDR2 FQNEAQ (reference sequence).

This chain connects TRBV2 to TRBJ2-7; D may be TRBD1 (6 bases). The germline V gene encodes CDR1 SNHLY and CDR2 FYNNEI. V dropped 4 bases and J dropped 4 bases, with 11 bases sitting between them. The CDR3 extends over 13 amino acids. CDR3 loop: CASSGQGIYEQYF. The CDR3 bases are TGTGCCAGCAGTGGGCAGGGGATATACGAGCAGTACTTC.